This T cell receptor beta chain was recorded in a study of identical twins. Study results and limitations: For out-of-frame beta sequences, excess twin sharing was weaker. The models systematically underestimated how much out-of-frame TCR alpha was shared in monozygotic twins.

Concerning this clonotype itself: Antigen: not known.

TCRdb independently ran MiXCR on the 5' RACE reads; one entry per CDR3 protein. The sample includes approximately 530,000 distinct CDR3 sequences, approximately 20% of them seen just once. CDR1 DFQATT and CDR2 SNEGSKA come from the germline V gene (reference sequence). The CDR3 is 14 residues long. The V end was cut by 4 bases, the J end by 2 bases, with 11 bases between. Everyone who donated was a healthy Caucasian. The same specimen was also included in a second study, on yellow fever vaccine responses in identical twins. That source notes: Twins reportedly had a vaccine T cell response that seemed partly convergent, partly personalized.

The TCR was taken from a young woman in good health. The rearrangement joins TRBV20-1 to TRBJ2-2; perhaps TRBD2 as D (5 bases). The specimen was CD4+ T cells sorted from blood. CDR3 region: CSATSSGNTGELFF. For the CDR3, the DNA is TGCAGTGCTACCTCCAGCGGTAACACCGGGGAGCTGTTTTTT.